The 25 T cell receptor beta chains presented below share a single source sample, sequenced in a study of cytomegalovirus exposure and HLA in healthy donors. Measured with immunoSEQ multiplex PCR; TCRdb has only the in-frame clones, and not every one. The sample shows about 250,000 clones, about 90% of them seen only once. Sequenced sample: PBMCs. All receptors derive from a man aged 18 to 35 in good health and CMV-seropositive.

The chain links TRBV27 to TRBJ2-1, with unresolved D. V lost 3 bases and J lost 7, with 13 bases in between. Germline CDR1 reads MNHEY; CDR2 reads SMNVEV (reference sequence). The CDR3 loop spans 14 amino acids. CDR3 bases: TGTGCCAGCAGTTTGTTTCTGAGTCAAAATGAGCAGTTCTTC. Amino acids: CASSLFLSQNEQFF.

The chain recombines TRBV27 with TRBJ1-1; TRBD1 matches at 7 bases. This CDR3 spans 14 amino acids. V lost 6 bases to trimming and J lost 11 bases; unmatched junction nucleotides: 15. Germline lookup yields CDR1 MNHEY and CDR2 SMNVEV (reference sequence). The CDR3 sequence: CASSPSGGGRKAFF. In DNA form, the CDR3 reads TGTGCCAGCAGCCCCTCAGGGGGGGGCCGAAAGGCTTTCTTT.

J is TRBJ2-1 and V is TRBV11-2; 7 bases are shared with TRBD2. The CDR3 covers 15 residues. After removal of 5 bases from V and 2 bases from J, the junction contained 6 bases not matched to a gene. Germline values: CDR1 SGHAT, CDR2 FQNNGV. CDR3 sequence (DNA): TGTGCCAGCAGCCTGCAGCGGGATCCCTACAATGAGCAGTTCTTC. Its translation: CASSLQRDPYNEQFF.

The chain is built from TRBV11-3 and TRBJ1-1; 8 bases line up with TRBD1. CDR3 length equals 14 residues. Germline V gene lookup returns CDR1 SGHNT and CDR2 YENEEA. The V segment lost 5 bases and the J segment 8 bases; nucleotides outside the gene matches: 10. The CDR3 spells CASSPTQGAGEAFF. In DNA form, the CDR3 reads TGTGCCAGCAGCCCCACGCAGGGGGCCGGAGAAGCTTTCTTT.

V gene TRBV7-8 combines with J gene TRBJ2-3; D is uncertain. The V and J ends lost 3 bases and 7 bases respectively, with 11 bases between them. Looked up from germline, CDR1 is SGHVS and CDR2 is FQNEAQ. CDR3 length: 13 residues. The CDR3 DNA reads as TGTGCCAGCAGCTTGGTGGTCTCTCATACGCAGTATTTT. It yields the protein CASSLVVSHTQYF.

The V and J genes are TRBV11-2 and TRBJ2-1; no definite D call. This CDR3 has 17 residues. Germline V lookup: CDR1 SGHAT, CDR2 FQNNGV. The germline V and J ends were trimmed by 1 base and 0 bases, with 13 bases remaining between them. The CDR3 loop reads CASSLVSGRSSYNEQFF. As DNA, the CDR3 is TGTGCCAGCAGCTTAGTGTCGGGCCGCAGCTCCTACAATGAGCAGTTCTTC.

The chain links TRBV2 to TRBJ2-2, with 10 bases aligning to TRBD1. Germline V CDR1 and CDR2: SNHLY, FYNNEI. With 6 bases clipped from V and 5 bases from J, the junction kept 9 bases outside the gene matches. CDR3 length: 16 amino acids. In DNA, the CDR3 is TGTGCCAGCAGCGGTAGGACAGGGGGAGGGACCGGGGAGCTGTTTTTT. It yields the protein CASSGRTGGGTGELFF.

The chain employs TRBV30 and TRBJ1-1; D uncertain. The CDR3 runs to 11 residues. V was clipped by 5 bases and J by 2 bases, with 6 bases between them. Germline V gene sequence: CDR1 GTSNPN, CDR2 SVGIG (reference sequence). The DNA for the CDR3 is TGTGCCTGGGACTTTAACACTGAAGCTTTCTTT. This encodes CAWDFNTEAFF.

The V call is TRBV4-3, the J call TRBJ2-7; 8 nucleotides match TRBD2. The CDR3 length is 17 residues. V was clipped by 4 bases and J by 0 bases; unmatched bases: 11. Germline CDR1 LGHNA, CDR2 YSLEER. CDR3 nucleotides: TGCGCCAGCAGCCCTACTCCCGGCGGGAGGTCCTCCTACGAGCAGTACTTC. It codes for CASSPTPGGRSSYEQYF.

The chain recombines TRBV11-2 with TRBJ1-1; 8 nucleotides align to TRBD1. From germline, CDR1 is SGHAT and CDR2 FQNNGV. J gave up 0 bases and V 4 bases, and 7 bases lay outside the gene matches. This CDR3 has 16 residues. The CDR3, as DNA: TGTGCCAGCAGCTCTACGACAGGGGCCATGAACACTGAAGCTTTCTTT. Translated: CASSSTTGAMNTEAFF.

This clone was observed a single time. For the CDR3, the DNA is TGTGCCAGCAGTTACTCGGGACTGGATACGCAGTATTTT. Translating it yields CASSYSGLDTQYF. The gene calls are TRBV6-5 and TRBJ2-3; the D gene is possibly TRBD2 (6 bases). The CDR3 extends over 13 amino acids. V shed 0 bases and J shed 6 bases, with 7 bases lying between them. CDR1 MNHEY and CDR2 SVGAGI come from the germline V gene.

J is TRBJ1-3 and V is TRBV5-1, with 7 bases lining up with TRBD1. The CDR3 is 15 amino acids. The V gene end was trimmed by 1 base and the J gene end by 1 base; junction bases not matched to a gene: 2. Germline V gene lookup returns CDR1 SGHRS and CDR2 YFSETQ. This CDR3 reads CASSLRGQSGNTIYF. In DNA, the CDR3 is TGCGCCAGCAGCTTGAGGGGACAGTCTGGAAACACCATATATTTT.

This chain uses TRBV28 with TRBJ2-1, with D possibly matching TRBD2 (6 bases). CDR3 size: 12 residues. Germline CDR1 reads MDHEN; CDR2 reads SYDVKM. The germline V and J ends were trimmed by 11 bases and 4 bases, with 12 bases remaining between them. CDR3 sequence (DNA): TGTGCCGCATCGGGAGCTTACAATGAGCAGTTCTTC. It encodes CAASGAYNEQFF.

The chain combines TRBV4-3 with TRBJ1-4, with 7 bases aligning to TRBD1. With 0 bases clipped from V and 7 bases from J, the junction kept 11 bases outside the gene matches. Germline lookup yields CDR1 LGHNA and CDR2 YSLEER. This CDR3 has 17 amino acids. Written as DNA, the CDR3 is TGCGCCAGCAGCCAAGAGGTTGGGGCAGGGGGAATTGAAAAACTGTTTTTT. This translates into CASSQEVGAGGIEKLFF.

The genes are TRBV7-6 and TRBJ1-3; the D is unclear. CDR3 length: 19 amino acids. Trimming removed 5 bases from V and 3 bases from J, with 26 bases in between. CDR1 is SGHVS and CDR2 is FNYEAQ in the germline V gene. CDR3 nucleotides: TGTGCCAGCAGCGGAGGAAGGGATCGGGGTAGTACCGGTGGAAACACCATATATTTT. Translation: CASSGGRDRGSTGGNTIYF.

The J gene is TRBJ2-5, the V gene TRBV6-5, with TRBD1 identical over 9 bases. CDR1 and CDR2 from the germline V gene are MNHEY and SVGAGI. After removal of 0 bases from V and 4 bases from J, the junction contained 3 bases not matched to a gene. The CDR3 sequence is 15 residues long. The CDR3 DNA reads as TGTGCCAGCAGTTACTCGCTGGACAGGGGAGAGACCCAGTACTTC. Its protein product is CASSYSLDRGETQYF.

In its sample, this clone was seen a few times. V is TRBV19 and J is TRBJ2-2; D call uncertain. This CDR3 contains 13 residues. Trimming cost V 6 bases and J 2 bases, with 7 bases left between them. Germline CDR1 is LNHDA and CDR2 is SQIVND (reference sequence). CDR3 nucleotides: TGTGCCAGTAGGCAGACTAACACCGGGGAGCTGTTTTTT. This encodes CASRQTNTGELFF.

This rearrangement joins TRBV19 to TRBJ1-2; 7 bases match TRBD1. V lost 3 bases and J lost 2; bases outside the gene matches: 3. This CDR3 has 14 residues. Germline CDR1 LNHDA, CDR2 SQIVND (reference sequence). In DNA, the CDR3 is TGTGCCAGTAGTATCTCGACAGGGAACTATGGCTACACCTTC. This gives the protein CASSISTGNYGYTF.

The chain is built from TRBV25-1 and TRBJ2-3; 10 bases line up with TRBD2. J gave up 0 bases and V 2 bases, and 8 bases lay outside the gene matches. CDR3 length: 18 amino acids. Per germline, CDR1 MGHDK and CDR2 SYGVNS. Here the CDR3 reads CASSEGASGSQSTDTQYF. In DNA, the CDR3 is TGTGCCAGCAGTGAAGGGGCTAGCGGGAGTCAGAGCACAGATACGCAGTATTTT.

This chain joins TRBV4-1 and TRBJ1-2; 10 bases are shared with TRBD1. Germline CDR1 reads MGHRA; CDR2 reads YSYEKL. Trimming took 4 bases from V and 6 from J; bases not matched to a gene: 2. This CDR3 contains 13 residues. The CDR3 DNA follows: TGCGCCAGCAGCCGGGGACAGGGGCATGGCTACACCTTC. It is translated as CASSRGQGHGYTF.

CDR3 DNA sequence: TGTGCCAGCAGCCAAGTGTCGACATCCGGGGCCAACGTCCTGACTTTC. Its translation: CASSQVSTSGANVLTF. The chain joins TRBV4-2 to TRBJ2-6, with D hard to call. Germline V gene lookup returns CDR1 LGHNA and CDR2 YNFKEQ. The CDR3 consists of 16 residues. Deletions cut 1 base from V and 4 bases from J, with 11 bases between.

The chain couples TRBV2 to TRBJ1-2; tentative D call: TRBD1 (6 bases). CDR1 and CDR2 from the germline V gene are SNHLY and FYNNEI. This CDR3 is built from 12 residues. Trimming cost V 5 bases and J 4 bases, with 8 bases left between them. The CDR3 DNA is TGTGCCAGCAGTACAGGGTTCTATGGCTACACCTTC. Its translation is CASSTGFYGYTF.

J is TRBJ2-3 and V is TRBV5-1, with D possibly being TRBD1 or TRBD2 (7 bases each). This CDR3 is built from 16 residues. Per the germline V gene, CDR1 is SGHRS and CDR2 is YFSETQ. V lost 4 bases to trimming and J lost 6 bases, with 21 bases between them. CDR3 bases: TGCGCCAGCAGCCCCAACCAGGGGGGGGCCGCCGATACGCAGTATTTT. Translated: CASSPNQGGAADTQYF.

V and J are TRBV15 and TRBJ1-2, with 10 bases that match TRBD1. The V segment lost 1 base and the J segment 5 bases; nucleotides outside the gene matches: 7. CDR1 and CDR2 from the germline V gene are LNHNV and YYDKDF (reference sequence). The CDR3 contains 16 residues. The CDR3 is CATSRVDRGLTYGYTF. In nucleotides, the CDR3 is TGTGCCACCAGCAGAGTAGACAGGGGGCTTACTTATGGCTACACCTTC.

This rearrangement joins TRBV7-2 to TRBJ2-1, with D perhaps matching TRBD1 or TRBD2 (6 bases each). Trimming removed 0 bases at V and 6 bases at J, with 15 bases between. The CDR3 loop spans 16 amino acids. Germline loops: CDR1 SGHTA, CDR2 FQGNSA. The CDR3 here is CASSLAGGHFSNEQFF. CDR3 coding DNA: TGTGCCAGCAGCTTAGCGGGGGGCCATTTTTCCAATGAGCAGTTCTTC. Together with reference TRBV7-2 and TRBJ2-1, the CDR3 gives the full variable domain: GAGVSQSPSNKVTEKGKDVELRCDPISGHTALYWYRQSLGQGLEFLIYFQGNSAPDKSGLPSDRFSAERTGGSVSTLTIQRTQQEDSAVYLCASSLAGGHFSNEQFFGPGTRLTVL.